This T cell receptor (beta chain) was found in a study of blood T cell repertoires in COVID-19. Study overall: In each case, the material was cDNA or gDNA derived from T cells, B-cell-depleted T cells, or PBMCs.

CDR3 length: 14 amino acids. Trimming took 7 bases from V and 6 from J; bases not matched to a gene: 10. CDR1 is SQVTM, CDR2 ANQGSEA, per germline. In the original workflow: The authors estimated nucleated cell counts from reference gene primer amplification. Repertoires were generated with immunoSEQ multiplex PCR, while TCRdb's copy carries only in-frame clones and drops some. V and J calls and clone size follow that table, whereas D and trimming were derived from the DNA. This sample has about 250,000 clones; around four fifths occur once, and the top ten carry around 5.4%. Sample: peripheral blood. The source is an elderly man with acute or convalescent COVID-19. The chain carries TRBV29-1 and TRBJ1-2; TRBD1 agrees at 11 bases. The CDR3: CSAGTGGLKNGYTF. DNA for the CDR3: TGCAGCGCCGGGACAGGGGGTCTTAAGAATGGCTACACCTTC.